This TCR beta chain was profiled in a study of T cell responses to AZD1222 COVID-19 vaccine. Concerning this clone itself: The antigen is not known.

The germline gives CDR1 LNHDA, CDR2 SQIVND (reference sequence). V shed 11 bases and J shed 0 bases, with 18 bases lying between them. This CDR3 contains 15 residues. Sequenced by immunoSEQ multiplex PCR; TCRdb stores in-frame clones only, minus some. The repertoire includes roughly 140,000 clones, 93% of them detected once, and around 5% sits in the top ten. Study observations and caveats: Vaccine-associated CD4 TCRs ranged over spike, dominating at 160-218 and 743-854. Among AZD1222 vaccinees, only six or seven were seropositive at baseline.

This rearrangement joins TRBV19 to TRBJ2-3; D call uncertain. The material was peripheral blood, obtained on day 0 of AZD1222 vaccination. This receptor was identified in an adult in good health. The CDR3 region is CASKPRRSSTDTQYF. The CDR3 DNA sequence: TGTGCCTCAAAGCCCCGCCGATCGAGCACAGATACGCAGTATTTT. Full variable domain (remainder filled in from reference TRBV19 and TRBJ2-3): DGGITQSPKYLFRKEGQNVTLSCEQNLNHDAMYWYRQDPGQGLRLIYYSQIVNDFQKGDIAEGYSVSREKKESFPLTVTSAQKNPTAFYLCASKPRRSSTDTQYFGPGTRLTVL.